The 12 T cell receptor beta chains given below trace back to one sample, sequenced in a study of early T cells in non-severe SARS-CoV-2 infection. Using its own MiXCR run on the 5' RACE reads, TCRdb lists one record per CDR3 protein. The sample has 65,000 to 75,000 distinct CDR3 sequences, around a tenth seen once. Specimen: whole blood. These receptors all come from an adult who was a healthcare worker with PCR-confirmed SARS-CoV-2 infection or an uninfected control (not recorded which).

This clonotype was observed at least ten times. The chain joins TRBV30 to TRBJ1-2; 8 bases line up with TRBD1. V trimming: 5 bases; J trimming: 3 bases; junction bases outside the gene matches: 2. CDR3 size: 12 residues. Germline assignment: CDR1 GTSNPN and CDR2 SVGIG (reference sequence). As DNA, the CDR3 is TGTGCCTGGGGACAGGGTCACTATGGCTACACCTTC. Its translation is CAWGQGHYGYTF.

This clonotype was seen ten or more times. This rearrangement joins TRBV20-1 to TRBJ1-1; perhaps TRBD1 as D (5 bases). The CDR3 runs 14 residues. Deletions cut 6 bases from V and 4 bases from J, with 18 bases between. The V gene's germline CDR1 is DFQATT and CDR2 SNEGSKA (reference sequence). The CDR3 here is CSARRAGGSTEAFF. The CDR3 DNA reads TGCAGTGCAAGAAGGGCTGGGGGTAGCACTGAAGCTTTCTTT.

In its sample, this clonotype was seen many times. The rearrangement links TRBV7-3 to TRBJ2-1, with 9 bases identical to TRBD2. V lost 2 bases to trimming and J lost 0 bases; unmatched junction nucleotides: 11. The V gene's germline CDR1 is SGHTA and CDR2 FQGTGA. CDR3 length equals 19 residues. CDR3: CASSLGAAGGSVSYNEQFF. The CDR3 nucleotides are TGTGCCAGCAGCTTAGGAGCGGCGGGAGGGTCGGTCTCCTACAATGAGCAGTTCTTC.

This clonotype was detected many times. The V and J genes are TRBV29-1 and TRBJ2-7; D is possibly TRBD2 (5 bases). Per germline, CDR1 SQVTM and CDR2 ANQGSEA. The ends were cut back, 4 bases at V and 3 bases at J, with 16 bases in the middle. The CDR3 loop spans 14 amino acids. CDR3: CSVVAWLGVYEQYF. The CDR3 nucleotides read TGCAGCGTTGTAGCGTGGCTTGGGGTCTACGAGCAGTACTTC.

V gene TRBV12-3 or TRBV12-4 combines with J gene TRBJ1-1, with 9 positions matching TRBD1. The CDR3 contains 17 residues. V lost 6 bases, J lost 1 base, and 12 bases stayed unmatched. CDR3 sequence: CASRPAGTGSRNTEAFF. The CDR3 region has the DNA TGTGCCAGCAGGCCCGCCGGGACAGGGAGTAGGAACACTGAAGCTTTCTTT.

This clonotype appeared many times. V usage is TRBV6-6 and J usage is TRBJ2-7, with 10 nucleotides matching TRBD1. Germline V CDR1 and CDR2: MNHNY, SVGAGI (reference sequence). This CDR3 contains 15 residues. J gave up 3 bases and V 4 bases, and 6 bases lay outside the gene matches. The CDR3 loop is CASSSPGQGFYEQYF. In DNA, the CDR3 is TGTGCCAGCAGTTCGCCGGGACAGGGGTTCTACGAGCAGTACTTC.

In its sample, this clonotype was seen a few times. The chain uses TRBV9 and TRBJ2-2; D gene ambiguous. Trimming left V 0 bases short and J 6 bases short, with 12 bases between. This CDR3 comprises 15 residues. Per germline, CDR1 SGDLS and CDR2 YYNGEE. CDR3 nucleotide sequence: TGTGCCAGCAGCGTAGGTTCAACAGTGGCCGGGGAGCTGTTTTTT. Translation: CASSVGSTVAGELFF.

This clonotype was picked up a small number of times. V is TRBV29-1 and J is TRBJ2-1, with 13 bases matching TRBD2. Germline V gene lookup returns CDR1 SQVTM and CDR2 ANQGSEA. The CDR3 extends over 17 amino acids. Trimming took 5 bases from V and 6 from J; bases not matched to a gene: 13. CDR3 residues: CSVPGLAGDFLVNEQFF. Written as DNA, the CDR3 is TGCAGCGTTCCCGGACTAGCGGGAGACTTTCTTGTCAATGAGCAGTTCTTC.

There are a few counts of this clonotype. At one end, the junction sequence differs from germline, possibly due to a read error. The chain combines TRBV7-6 with TRBJ2-7, with a tentative D call TRBD1 (6 bases). CDR1 is SGHVS, CDR2 FNYEAQ, per germline. The CDR3 loop spans 14 amino acids. The CDR3 reads CASSPDGGSYERYF. The CDR3 DNA reads TGTGCCAGCAGCCCAGATGGGGGCTCCTACGAGCGGTACTTC. The full variable domain, in which reference TRBV7-6 and TRBJ2-7 provide the parts outside the CDR3, is GAGVSQSPRYKVTKRGQDVALRCDPISGHVSLYWYRQALGQGPEFLTYFNYEAQQDKSGLPNDRFSAERPEGSISTLTIQRTEQRDSAMYRCASSPDGGSYERYFGPGTRLTVT.

This clonotype has only a few counts. The chain is built from TRBV3-1 and TRBJ2-7; D gene ambiguous. This CDR3 has 12 residues. From germline, CDR1 is LGHDT and CDR2 YNNKEL (reference sequence). With 1 base removed from V and 4 bases from J, the gap between germline ends came to 5 bases. In DNA, the CDR3 is TGTGCCAGCAGCCAAGGTCGATACGAGCAGTACTTC. Protein product: CASSQGRYEQYF.

This clonotype appeared a few times. V usage is TRBV20-1 and J usage is TRBJ2-3, with a tentative D call TRBD2 (6 bases). In germline, CDR1 is DFQATT, CDR2 SNEGSKA (reference sequence). This CDR3 region has 14 residues. V was pared by 2 bases and J by 1 base, with 10 bases between. This CDR3 reads CSARKGGGTDTQYF. For the CDR3, the DNA is TGCAGTGCTAGAAAAGGCGGGGGCACAGATACGCAGTATTTT.

The chain couples TRBV18 to TRBJ1-3; 7 nucleotides match TRBD1. The CDR3 loop spans 14 amino acids. Unmatched junction bases numbered 5, after V lost 7 bases and J lost 2 bases. Germline V gene data show CDR1 as KGHSH and CDR2 as LQKENI. CDR3: CASFPTGTGNTIYF. The CDR3 nucleotides read TGTGCCAGCTTTCCGACAGGGACTGGAAACACCATATATTTT.